Listed below are T cell receptor beta chains from one sample, sequenced in a study of response to subunit inactivated influenza vaccine. Each CDR3 protein gets one entry after TCRdb re-called the RT-PCR reads with MiXCR. Among 650,000 to 850,000 distinct CDR3 sequences listed, about 15% were seen once. Sequenced material: PBMCs from blood, taken 14 to 15 days before vaccination. Source of these receptors: a man in his forties or fifties who received an inactivated influenza vaccine. Both conserved end residues are part of each CDR3. A D gene is named only where the DNA matches it firmly. Clone size is shown for a subset of rows, as once, few, many or a class of expanded clone.

cdr3_nt: TGTGCCAGCTCACCGAACTCAGACAATGAGCAGTTCTTC; cdr3_aa: CASSPNSDNEQFF; cdr3_length: 13; j_call: TRBJ2-1; d_call: .; v_call: TRBV18; clone_size: .
cdr3_nt: TGCAGTGCTAGAGCCCCACAGGGAACGGGAGATGAGCAGTTCTTC; cdr3_aa: CSARAPQGTGDEQFF; cdr3_length: 15; j_call: TRBJ2-1; d_call: .; v_call: TRBV20-1; clone_size: few
cdr3_nt: TGTGCCTGGAGTGTAGACGGGGGGTTCACAGATACGCAGTATTTT; cdr3_aa: CAWSVDGGFTDTQYF; cdr3_length: 15; j_call: TRBJ2-3; d_call: TRBD2; v_call: TRBV30; clone_size: few
cdr3_nt: TGCGCCAGCAGCTCTGCATGGGGAGGGAACACTGAAGCTTTCTTT; cdr3_aa: CASSSAWGGNTEAFF; cdr3_length: 15; j_call: TRBJ1-1; d_call: .; v_call: TRBV5-1; clone_size: .
cdr3_nt: TGTGCCAGCAGCCAAGGCCTAAGCTCCTACGAGCAGTACTTC; cdr3_aa: CASSQGLSSYEQYF; cdr3_length: 14; j_call: TRBJ2-7; d_call: .; v_call: TRBV4-3; clone_size: many
cdr3_nt: TGTGCCTGTAGACCAACAGGGGACTATGGCTACACCTTC; cdr3_aa: CACRPTGDYGYTF; cdr3_length: 13; j_call: TRBJ1-2; d_call: TRBD1; v_call: TRBV30; clone_size: few
cdr3_nt: TGTGCCAGCAGTTACACGCCACCGGGACTAGCGGAATACGAGCAGTACTTC; cdr3_aa: CASSYTPPGLAEYEQYF; cdr3_length: 17; j_call: TRBJ2-7; d_call: TRBD2; v_call: TRBV6-5; clone_size: .
cdr3_nt: TGTGCCAGCAGCGCTAGCGGGGGGAACACCGGGGAGCTGTTTTTT; cdr3_aa: CASSASGGNTGELFF; cdr3_length: 15; j_call: TRBJ2-2; d_call: TRBD2; v_call: TRBV9; clone_size: few
cdr3_nt: TGTGCCAGCAGCCGATCAACAGGGGGGGTGAACTATGGCTACACCTTC; cdr3_aa: CASSRSTGGVNYGYTF; cdr3_length: 16; j_call: TRBJ1-2; d_call: TRBD1; v_call: TRBV4-2; clone_size: few
cdr3_nt: TGTGCCAGCAGCAAGATGGGGGCTCAAGGGAACTATGGCTACACCTTC; cdr3_aa: CASSKMGAQGNYGYTF; cdr3_length: 16; j_call: TRBJ1-2; d_call: .; v_call: TRBV21-1; clone_size: many
cdr3_nt: TGTGCCAGCAGTTTCGGACAGATCAACACCGGGGAGCTGTTTTTT; cdr3_aa: CASSFGQINTGELFF; cdr3_length: 15; j_call: TRBJ2-2; d_call: .; v_call: TRBV12-3/TRBV12-4; clone_size: few
cdr3_nt: TGCAGTGCTAGAGTCGGTAGCGGGAGATACAATGAGCAGTTCTTC; cdr3_aa: CSARVGSGRYNEQFF; cdr3_length: 15; j_call: TRBJ2-1; d_call: TRBD2; v_call: TRBV20-1; clone_size: few
cdr3_nt: TGCGCCAGCAGCTTGGCCGACGTAGCGGGACCCTACAATGAGCAGTTCTTC; cdr3_aa: CASSLADVAGPYNEQFF; cdr3_length: 17; j_call: TRBJ2-1; d_call: TRBD2; v_call: TRBV5-1; clone_size: few
cdr3_nt: TGCGGCCGCGGACCCTCGTGGGCCAAAAACATTCAGTACTTC; cdr3_aa: CGRGPSWAKNIQYF; cdr3_length: 14; j_call: TRBJ2-4; d_call: .; v_call: TRBV29-1; clone_size: .
cdr3_nt: TGTGCCTCATCCGGGTCTAACTATGGCTACACCTTC; cdr3_aa: CASSGSNYGYTF; cdr3_length: 12; j_call: TRBJ1-2; d_call: .; v_call: TRBV19; clone_size: few
cdr3_nt: TGTGCCAGCAGCGTGGGCTATAATTCACCCCTCCACTTT; cdr3_aa: CASSVGYNSPLHF; cdr3_length: 13; j_call: TRBJ1-6; d_call: .; v_call: TRBV27; clone_size: many
cdr3_nt: TGCAGTGCTAGCGAGGGCCCCAATCAGCCCCAGCATTTT; cdr3_aa: CSASEGPNQPQHF; cdr3_length: 13; j_call: TRBJ1-5; d_call: .; v_call: TRBV20-1; clone_size: few
cdr3_nt: TGTGCCAGCAGTCCGACCAACTACGAGCAGTACTTC; cdr3_aa: CASSPTNYEQYF; cdr3_length: 12; j_call: TRBJ2-7; d_call: .; v_call: TRBV28; clone_size: many
cdr3_nt: TGCGCCAGCAGCCTCGAACTCCAGTCCTACGAGCAGTACTTC; cdr3_aa: CASSLELQSYEQYF; cdr3_length: 14; j_call: TRBJ2-7; d_call: .; v_call: TRBV4-3; clone_size: few
cdr3_nt: TGTGCCAGCAGCCAAGATCCGGGGGCAGGGCTGAACAATCAGCCCCAGCATTTT; cdr3_aa: CASSQDPGAGLNNQPQHF; cdr3_length: 18; j_call: TRBJ1-5; d_call: .; v_call: TRBV4-2; clone_size: few
cdr3_nt: TGTGCCAGCGCTCGTCCTTATGGCGAGCAGTACTTC; cdr3_aa: CASARPYGEQYF; cdr3_length: 12; j_call: TRBJ2-7; d_call: .; v_call: TRBV28; clone_size: few
cdr3_nt: TGTGCCAGCAGCCAAGAGGCCGGGACAGGGGGGACAGCTTTCTTT; cdr3_aa: CASSQEAGTGGTAFF; cdr3_length: 15; j_call: TRBJ1-1; d_call: TRBD1; v_call: TRBV4-2; clone_size: few
cdr3_nt: TGTGCCAGCACCGACGGGGGGGGGCCCTACAATGAGCAGTTCTTC; cdr3_aa: CASTDGGGPYNEQFF; cdr3_length: 15; j_call: TRBJ2-1; d_call: TRBD2; v_call: TRBV7-2; clone_size: many
cdr3_nt: TGTGCCAGCAGCCGGGGACAGACCCAGTACTTC; cdr3_aa: CASSRGQTQYF; cdr3_length: 11; j_call: TRBJ2-5; d_call: .; v_call: TRBV7-9; clone_size: few
cdr3_nt: TGCAGTGCTAGACTCGGCGGTTTTGGGACCCAGTACTTC; cdr3_aa: CSARLGGFGTQYF; cdr3_length: 13; j_call: TRBJ2-5; d_call: .; v_call: TRBV20-1; clone_size: few
cdr3_nt: TGCGCCAGCAGGATTCAAAGTCCCATGAACACTGAAGCTTTCTTT; cdr3_aa: CASRIQSPMNTEAFF; cdr3_length: 15; j_call: TRBJ1-1; d_call: .; v_call: TRBV5-1; clone_size: few
cdr3_nt: TGTGCCAGCAGCTTAGGTGGGGGGCCCCAAGAGACCCAGTACTTC; cdr3_aa: CASSLGGGPQETQYF; cdr3_length: 15; j_call: TRBJ2-5; d_call: .; v_call: TRBV7-2; clone_size: many
cdr3_nt: TGTGCCAGCAATCCAGACTCCACCTACGAGCAGTACTTC; cdr3_aa: CASNPDSTYEQYF; cdr3_length: 13; j_call: TRBJ2-7; d_call: .; v_call: TRBV5-8; clone_size: many
cdr3_nt: TGTGCCAGCAGTTACGTGGCAGTGGGACTAGCGGGAGGATCCTACAATGAGCAGTTCTTC; cdr3_aa: CASSYVAVGLAGGSYNEQFF; cdr3_length: 20; j_call: TRBJ2-1; d_call: TRBD2; v_call: TRBV6-2/TRBV6-3; clone_size: .
cdr3_nt: TGTGCCACCAGCAGACCCCACTACGATCTCGATCACGAGCAGTACTTC; cdr3_aa: CATSRPHYDLDHEQYF; cdr3_length: 16; j_call: TRBJ2-7; d_call: .; v_call: TRBV15; clone_size: many
cdr3_nt: TGTGCCAGCAGCTACCGGACAGCCCAAGAGACCCAGTACTTC; cdr3_aa: CASSYRTAQETQYF; cdr3_length: 14; j_call: TRBJ2-5; d_call: .; v_call: TRBV7-9; clone_size: few
cdr3_nt: TGCGCCAGCAGCCAAGATAGGGGACGTCCTAGCTATGGCTACACCTTC; cdr3_aa: CASSQDRGRPSYGYTF; cdr3_length: 16; j_call: TRBJ1-2; d_call: .; v_call: TRBV4-3; clone_size: few
cdr3_nt: TGTGCCAGCAGCTTAGTCGGGGAATACAATGAGCAGTTCTTC; cdr3_aa: CASSLVGEYNEQFF; cdr3_length: 14; j_call: TRBJ2-1; d_call: .; v_call: TRBV7-9; clone_size: once
cdr3_nt: TGCAGCGTTGGGGGCGGGAGGGCCGACGAGCAGTACTTC; cdr3_aa: CSVGGGRADEQYF; cdr3_length: 13; j_call: TRBJ2-7; d_call: TRBD2; v_call: TRBV29-1; clone_size: .
cdr3_nt: TGTGCCAGCAGACTCGCCGGGACTAGCGTCGAGCAGTACTTC; cdr3_aa: CASRLAGTSVEQYF; cdr3_length: 14; j_call: TRBJ2-7; d_call: TRBD2; v_call: TRBV5-6; clone_size: .
cdr3_nt: TGCGCCAGCAGCCAAGGCCTGGCGTACACCCACAATCAGCCCCAGCATTTT; cdr3_aa: CASSQGLAYTHNQPQHF; cdr3_length: 17; j_call: TRBJ1-5; d_call: .; v_call: TRBV4-1; clone_size: .
cdr3_nt: TGTGCCAGCAGCCAAGATACAGTTGGGGCTATGGGGGCCAAAAACATTCAGTACTTC; cdr3_aa: CASSQDTVGAMGAKNIQYF; cdr3_length: 19; j_call: TRBJ2-4; d_call: .; v_call: TRBV3-1; clone_size: many
cdr3_nt: TGCAGCGTTGGGGGACTAGCAACCAACACAGATACGCAGTATTTT; cdr3_aa: CSVGGLATNTDTQYF; cdr3_length: 15; j_call: TRBJ2-3; d_call: TRBD2; v_call: TRBV29-1; clone_size: .
cdr3_nt: TGTGCCAGCAGATTGTCCCGGAGTGGCGGCTACACCTTC; cdr3_aa: CASRLSRSGGYTF; cdr3_length: 13; j_call: TRBJ1-2; d_call: .; v_call: TRBV28; clone_size: many
cdr3_nt: TGCGCCAGCAGCCTGCAGGGCCCCAACCTGAACACCGGGGAGCTGTTTTTT; cdr3_aa: CASSLQGPNLNTGELFF; cdr3_length: 17; j_call: TRBJ2-2; d_call: .; v_call: TRBV5-1; clone_size: few
cdr3_nt: TGTGCCAGCAGCCAAGAAGGAGGGGGCGCGGATACGCAGTATTTT; cdr3_aa: CASSQEGGGADTQYF; cdr3_length: 15; j_call: TRBJ2-3; d_call: .; v_call: TRBV14; clone_size: .
cdr3_nt: TGTGCCAGCAGTACTACCGGGACAGTCTACAATGAGCAGTTCTTC; cdr3_aa: CASSTTGTVYNEQFF; cdr3_length: 15; j_call: TRBJ2-1; d_call: TRBD1; v_call: TRBV2; clone_size: .
cdr3_nt: TGTGCCAGCAGCTCGTCCAGCCACAATCAGCCCCAGCATTTT; cdr3_aa: CASSSSSHNQPQHF; cdr3_length: 14; j_call: TRBJ1-5; d_call: .; v_call: TRBV12-3/TRBV12-4; clone_size: .
cdr3_nt: TGCGCCAGCAGCCAAGATGGGGCTCAGTTTGGGTTTAGCACAGATACGCAGTATTTT; cdr3_aa: CASSQDGAQFGFSTDTQYF; cdr3_length: 19; j_call: TRBJ2-3; d_call: .; v_call: TRBV4-3; clone_size: .
cdr3_nt: TGTGCCAGCAGCCAGGCAACCAGGGAGAGCACAGATACGCAGTATTTT; cdr3_aa: CASSQATRESTDTQYF; cdr3_length: 16; j_call: TRBJ2-3; d_call: .; v_call: TRBV13; clone_size: .
cdr3_nt: TGTGCCACCGCGTTTGAACAGGGTCAGCCCCAGCATTTT; cdr3_aa: CATAFEQGQPQHF; cdr3_length: 13; j_call: TRBJ1-5; d_call: .; v_call: TRBV10-3; clone_size: many